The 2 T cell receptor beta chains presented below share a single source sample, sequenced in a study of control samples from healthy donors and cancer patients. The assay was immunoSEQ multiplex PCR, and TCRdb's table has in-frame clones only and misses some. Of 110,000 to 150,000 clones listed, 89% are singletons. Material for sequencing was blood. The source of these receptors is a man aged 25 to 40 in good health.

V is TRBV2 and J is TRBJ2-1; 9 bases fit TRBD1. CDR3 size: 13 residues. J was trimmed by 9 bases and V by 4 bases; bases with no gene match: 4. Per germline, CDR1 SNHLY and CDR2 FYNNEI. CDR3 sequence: CASSAETGGEQFF. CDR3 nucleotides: TGTGCCAGCAGTGCCGAGACAGGGGGTGAGCAGTTCTTC.

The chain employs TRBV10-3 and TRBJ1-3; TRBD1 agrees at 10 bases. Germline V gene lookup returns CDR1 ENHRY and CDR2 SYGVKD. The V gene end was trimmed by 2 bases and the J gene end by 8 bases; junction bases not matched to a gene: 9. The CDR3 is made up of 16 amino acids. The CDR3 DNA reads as TGTGCCATCAGTGAGGCAGACAGGGGGCCGCAGGACACCATATATTTT. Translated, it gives CAISEADRGPQDTIYF.